The 4 T cell receptor beta chains reported below all come from one sample, sequenced in a study of shared clonotypes between healthy human individuals. Here immunoSEQ multiplex PCR was the method, and the copy in TCRdb shows in-frame clones only, minus some. The sample holds about 380,000 clones; 96% are singletons and the top ten take 0.32%. Input material: memory CD8+ T cells sorted from blood. Subset here: CD45RO+ cells pooled with CCR7-negative TemRA cells. Receptors originate from a man aged 25 to 40 in good health.

The table lists this clone with a count of one. The chain combines TRBV6-5 with TRBJ2-5, with 9 bases lining up with TRBD1. Trimming at V came to 0 bases and at J to 4 bases, leaving 3 bases not matched to a gene. CDR3 length: 15 residues. CDR1 MNHEY and CDR2 SVGAGI come from the germline V gene. This chain's CDR3 is CASSYSPDRGETQYF. The CDR3 DNA sequence: TGTGCCAGCAGTTACTCGCCGGACAGGGGAGAGACCCAGTACTTC.

J is TRBJ2-7 and V is TRBV6-5; no reliable D call. This CDR3 is 15 amino acids long. V was trimmed by 5 bases and J by 4 bases, leaving 18 bases between them. Germline CDR1 MNHEY, CDR2 SVGAGI. DNA of the CDR3: TGTGCCAGCAGTGCCTCAGCGACCCCAGGATACGAGCAGTACTTC. Protein sequence: CASSASATPGYEQYF.

This chain links TRBV25-1 with TRBJ2-3; D ambiguous. V lost 4 bases and J 1 base, leaving 3 bases between the germline ends. Germline assignment: CDR1 MGHDK and CDR2 SYGVNS. The CDR3 is 12 residues long. This CDR3 is CASSAGTDTQYF. DNA of the CDR3: TGTGCCAGCAGTGCCGGCACAGATACGCAGTATTTT.

This rearrangement joins TRBV28 to TRBJ2-1; TRBD2 matches 8 bases. Trimming took 2 bases from V and 7 from J; bases not matched to a gene: 4. CDR1 and CDR2 (germline): MDHEN, SYDVKM. The CDR3 totals 14 residues. The CDR3 reads CASSLAGGKNEQFF. CDR3 DNA sequence: TGTGCCAGCAGTTTAGCGGGAGGTAAGAATGAGCAGTTCTTC.